This is a list of T cell receptor beta chains from one sample in a study of T cells after somatic rescue of genetic block. TCRdb's copy holds only in-frame clones and misses some; the assay was immunoSEQ multiplex PCR. The sample yields 60,000 to 75,000 clones, under 95% seen once. The sequenced sample was peripheral blood mononuclear cells (PBMCs). These receptors were taken from a middle-aged man. Each CDR3 is given with its conserved first and last residue. A D gene is named only where the DNA matches it firmly. Clone size, where shown, is once, few, many, or a class for clones that have expanded.

>TRBJ1-5|-|TRBV30|TRBD1
TGTGCCTGGAGCTCCGGGACAGGTAGCAATCAGCCCCAGCATTTT
CAWSSGTGSNQPQHF
>TRBJ2-2|-|TRBV21-1|-
TGTGCCAGCAGCAAGGGACAGATGAACACCGGGGAGCTGTTTTTT
CASSKGQMNTGELFF
>TRBJ1-6|-|TRBV9|-
TGTGCCAGCAGCGTAGGCTGGAATTCACCCCTCCACTTT
CASSVGWNSPLHF
>TRBJ2-5|once|TRBV10-3|TRBD2
TGTGCCATCAGTGAGTCGGGGACTAGCGGACAGACCCAGTACTTC
CAISESGTSGQTQYF
>TRBJ1-5|-|TRBV4-1|-
TGCGCCAGCAGCCTACAGGACATCTCTTACGGCAGCAATCAGCCCCAGCATTTT
CASSLQDISYGSNQPQHF
>TRBJ2-5|-|TRBV7-3|-
TGTGCCAGCAGCTTAAATCGGGCGGGCAGCCAAGAGACCCAGTACTTC
CASSLNRAGSQETQYF
>TRBJ2-2|few|TRBV27|TRBD2
TGTGCCAGCAGTTGGACTAGCGGGAGTTCGGCATCCGGGGAGCTGTTTTTT
CASSWTSGSSASGELFF
>TRBJ2-1|-|TRBV7-8|-
TGTGCCAGCAGTCTACCCGGGACTTTGTGGCATGAGCAGTTCTTC
CASSLPGTLWHEQFF
>TRBJ2-7|-|TRBV7-2|-
TGTGCCAGCAGCTTCTGGACAGCCTACGAGCAGTACTTC
CASSFWTAYEQYF
>TRBJ2-5|-|TRBV7-2|-
TGTGCCAGCAGCTTAGGTCGTGGAGAGACCCAGTACTTC
CASSLGRGETQYF
>TRBJ1-4|-|TRBV4-1|TRBD1
TGCGCCAGCAGCCACGCACTAGGGACAGGGGCTAATGAAAAACTGTTTTTT
CASSHALGTGANEKLFF
>TRBJ2-2|-|TRBV30|-
TGTGCCTGGGAGGGACATAACACCGGGGAGCTGTTTTTT
CAWEGHNTGELFF
>TRBJ2-2|-|TRBV6-5|-
TGTGCCAGCAGTTACATAAGCGGGTACACCGGGGAGCTGTTTTTT
CASSYISGYTGELFF
>TRBJ1-5|-|TRBV11-2|-
TGTGCCAGCAGCTTAGATGGGGATAGCAATCAGCCCCAGCATTTT
CASSLDGDSNQPQHF
>TRBJ2-5|-|TRBV5-4|-
TGTGCCAGCAGCTTGGCTGGGGGAGGAGAGACCCAGTACTTC
CASSLAGGGETQYF
>TRBJ2-7|once|TRBV19|TRBD2
TGTGCCAGTAGTATAACCGGGAGGGTGCTCGGCGAGCAGTACTTC
CASSITGRVLGEQYF
>TRBJ1-2|-|TRBV6-6|-
TGTGCCAGCATTCAGGACTCAGTTCGTGGCTACACCTTC
CASIQDSVRGYTF